Below are 5 T cell receptor beta chains sequenced from a single sample in a study of CXCR3-negative and CXCR3-positive naive CD8 T cells (dated by TCRdb to between 2018 and 2021). Sequencing used a NextSeq 550. The Human TCR Profiling Kit (MiLaboratory) was used to make UMI-labeled 5' RACE TRB cDNA libraries. The reads went through TCRdb reprocessing, and each CDR3 protein sequence gets one entry with no DNA. The sample's own table lists some 38,000 distinct CDR3 sequences. Of the sample, roughly 15% falls within the top ten clones. Sequenced input: memory CD8+ T cells from blood. The cell subset or site label here, explained by the study, means: conventional CD8+ memory T cells (TMEM), sorted as controls. These receptor sequences come from a human donor in good health. Some clones in this sample may be carry-over from other donors' samples.

V gene TRBV4-2 combines with J gene TRBJ2-3. CDR3 length equals 12 residues. Germline lookup yields CDR1 LGHNA and CDR2 YNFKEQ. The CDR3 loop reads CASSPTEDTQYF.

The chain's CDR3 is CSATERTSPYEQYF. The chain employs TRBV29-1 and TRBJ2-7; TCRdb lists TRBD1, though no DNA is available to test this call. Germline assignment: CDR1 SQVTM and CDR2 ANQGSEA. CDR3 size: 14 residues.

The chain uses TRBV3-1 and TRBJ2-1; the D gene TCRdb calls, TRBD2, cannot be checked with no DNA. This CDR3 has 17 amino acids. The germline V gene encodes CDR1 LGHDT and CDR2 YNNKEL (reference sequence). This CDR3 is CASSQGLAGGYYNEQFF.

The rearrangement links TRBV28 to TRBJ1-1. The CDR3 sequence is 12 residues long. Germline values: CDR1 MDHEN, CDR2 SYDVKM. CDR3 in amino acids: CASAADNTEAFF.

The V and J genes are TRBV29-1 and TRBJ2-7. The CDR3 consists of 13 residues. Germline CDR1 reads SQVTM; CDR2 reads ANQGSEA. The CDR3 region is CSKNVRVSYEQYF.